The present TCR beta chain was sequenced within a study of blood T cell repertoires in COVID-19. Study background: Spain, Italy and the United States supplied samples that represented acute and convalescent COVID-19. The cDNA or gDNA used as material had been derived from T cells, B-cell-depleted T cells, or PBMCs.

In the original analysis: Amplified reference gene primers provided the basis for estimating nucleated cell counts. The assay was immunoSEQ multiplex PCR, and TCRdb's table has in-frame clones only and misses some. Clonal size and the V and J genes are those of that table, whereas D and trimming came from the DNA. This sample yields 150,000 or so clones, of which around 72% are seen a single time; around 3% belongs to the top ten. The sample consisted of peripheral blood. The receptor comes from an elderly woman with acute or convalescent COVID-19.

The CDR3 spells CASSYRAGGYGYTF. The CDR3 region has the DNA TGTGCCAGCAGTTACCGCGCCGGCGGCTATGGCTACACCTTC. The chain is built from TRBV6-5 and TRBJ1-2; unclear D gene. The CDR3 totals 14 residues. Germline V lookup: CDR1 MNHEY, CDR2 SVGAGI. Trimming took off 2 bases at V and 4 bases at J, with 11 bases between the two ends.